This TCR beta chain came from a study of blood T cell repertoires in COVID-19. The V end lost 0 bases, the J end lost 11 bases, and 10 bases lay between the germline ends. Per the germline V gene, CDR1 is KGHSH and CDR2 is LQKENI. The CDR3 runs 12 residues. The repertoire was sequenced with immunoSEQ multiplex PCR; TCRdb's copy has only in-frame clones and lacks some. Of 100,000 or so clones listed, about 82% are singletons. Sequencing input: peripheral blood. The chain combines TRBV18 with TRBJ1-1; maybe TRBD1 (6 bases). The origin of this receptor is a woman aged 70-85 years with active or convalescent COVID-19. CDR3 amino acids: CASSPPDSFAFF. The CDR3 DNA sequence: TGTGCCAGCTCACCACCGGACAGTTTCGCTTTCTTT.